This entry is about one T cell receptor (beta chain). This CDR3 contains 15 residues. CDR1 is SGHRS, CDR2 YFSETQ, per germline. V was clipped by 3 bases and J by 5 bases, with 18 bases between them. The sample belongs to a study of T cells in Graves' hyperthyroidism and ophthalmopathy. Researchers took RNA transcripts and amplified the TCR beta CDR3 regions from them. The primer set for the first-round RT-PCR of the TCR CDR3 was HTBI. One entry per CDR3 protein, called by TCRdb with MiXCR from the multiplex PCR reads. The repertoire includes roughly 560,000 distinct CDR3 sequences, about 14% of them detected once, and around 4% sits in the top ten.

The sample taken for sequencing was blood. The rearrangement joins TRBV5-1 to TRBJ2-7; perhaps TRBD2 as D (6 bases). The source of this sequence is a woman aged 40 to 55 with Graves' ophthalmopathy. The CDR3 protein is CASSWAGTPTDEQYF. DNA for the CDR3: TGCGCCAGCAGCTGGGCGGGGACGCCGACGGACGAGCAGTACTTC.